A single sample is the source of the 19 T cell receptor beta chains below, sequenced in a study of post-analysis software for immune sequencing data. Overall study results and limits: TRBV segments more frequent in patients than in controls numbered several and included TRBV5-6, TRBV5-1 and TRBV20-1.

Antigens of these TCRs are unknown. Unique molecular identifiers were built into the TCR beta cDNA libraries. TCRdb independently ran MiXCR on the PCR reads; one entry per CDR3 protein. This repertoire shows around 250,000 distinct CDR3 sequences, 30% to 45% found once; its top ten account for under 5.5%. Input material: blood. The receptors come from a girl between 10 and 17 years old with multiple sclerosis.

This clonotype came up many times. The rearrangement uses TRBV20-1 and TRBJ2-2, with D possibly matching TRBD2 (7 bases). V was clipped by 1 base and J by 3 bases, with 18 bases between them. The CDR3 is 17 amino acids. Looked up from germline, CDR1 is DFQATT and CDR2 is SNEGSKA (reference sequence). CDR3 sequence (DNA): TGCAGTGCTAGAGGCGCGGGCAGGGGAGGGGACACCGGGGAGCTGTTTTTT. Translating it yields CSARGAGRGGDTGELFF.

This clonotype was counted ten times or more. The V and J genes are TRBV6-2 or TRBV6-3 and TRBJ1-2, with unresolved D. The CDR3 is made up of 13 amino acids. V dropped 6 bases and J dropped 2 bases, with 10 bases sitting between them. The germline CDR1 and CDR2 sequences are MNHEY and SVGEGT. Here the CDR3 reads CASSPDLNYGYTF. In nucleotides, the CDR3 is TGTGCCAGCAGCCCGGATCTGAACTATGGCTACACCTTC.

In this sample, this clonotype turned up a few times. The V call is TRBV20-1, the J call TRBJ1-6; D is undetermined. Deletions cut 3 bases from V and 0 bases from J, with 12 bases between. This CDR3 is 16 amino acids long. Germline assignment: CDR1 DFQATT and CDR2 SNEGSKA (reference sequence). The CDR3 bases are TGCAGTGCTAGGACGACTGTGAGCTCCTATAATTCACCCCTCCACTTT. As protein: CSARTTVSSYNSPLHF.

V is TRBV18 and J is TRBJ2-1; 8 bases agree with TRBD1. Germline V gene sequence: CDR1 KGHSH, CDR2 LQKENI. The J segment lost 8 bases and the V segment lost 0 bases, leaving 9 bases of the junction unmatched. The CDR3 has 16 amino acids. The CDR3 DNA sequence: TGTGCCAGCTCACCACCGGGACAGGCCCCATGGGATGAGCAGTTCTTC. Translated: CASSPPGQAPWDEQFF.

This rearrangement joins TRBV30 to TRBJ2-7; a weak D match, TRBD1 (5 bases). Deletions cut 2 bases from V and 4 bases from J, with 12 bases between. There are 13 residues in the CDR3. Per the germline V gene, CDR1 is GTSNPN and CDR2 is SVGIG (reference sequence). DNA of the CDR3: TGTGCCTGGAGTTTACCTACAGGTTACGAGCAGTACTTC. This gives the protein CAWSLPTGYEQYF.

In this sample, this clonotype turned up many times. The chain combines TRBV4-1 with TRBJ2-5; 9 bases fit TRBD2. The germline gives CDR1 MGHRA, CDR2 YSYEKL. The length of the CDR3 is 16 residues. J gave up 2 bases and V 0 bases, and 4 bases lay outside the gene matches. The CDR3 DNA sequence: TGCGCCAGCAGCCAAGAAGTCCTAGCGGGGCAAGAGACCCAGTACTTC. It specifies CASSQEVLAGQETQYF.

A remark on this clonotype: A much larger clone sits a single nucleotide away, making a read error possible. J is TRBJ2-1 and V is TRBV5-6; D might be TRBD1 (6 bases). The V and J ends lost 2 bases and 5 bases respectively, with 14 bases between them. Germline V CDR1 and CDR2: SGHDT, YYEEEE. The CDR3 contains 15 residues. The DNA for the CDR3 is TGTGCCAGCAGCTTAAGGGGGAGTGCTAACAATGAGCAGTTCTTC. It codes for CASSLRGSANNEQFF.

This clonotype has a count of ten or more. The gene calls are TRBV12-3 or TRBV12-4 and TRBJ2-1, with 9 bases fitting TRBD2. The CDR3 totals 15 residues. The V segment lost 6 bases and the J segment 6 bases; nucleotides outside the gene matches: 9. The CDR3: CASSLALAGINEQFF. In DNA form, the CDR3 reads TGTGCCAGCAGCCTCGCGCTAGCGGGAATCAATGAGCAGTTCTTC.

The genes are TRBV6-1 and TRBJ2-3; TRBD2 is a possible D gene (6 bases). V lost 6 bases and J 10 bases, leaving 17 bases between the germline ends. Germline V gives CDR1 MNHNS, CDR2 SASEGT. The length of the CDR3 is 13 residues. DNA for the CDR3: TGTGCCAGCAGCTCAGAGGTACTAGCCCCGCAGTATTTT. This gives the protein CASSSEVLAPQYF.

This clonotype was seen repeatedly, ten times or more. The J gene is TRBJ2-3, the V gene TRBV9; TRBD2 matches 9 bases. J gave up 4 bases and V 5 bases, and 8 bases lay outside the gene matches. The germline gives CDR1 SGDLS, CDR2 YYNGEE. The CDR3 length is 15 residues. CDR3 loop: CASRSPGLASDTQYF. The CDR3 bases are TGTGCCAGCAGGTCCCCGGGACTAGCTTCAGATACGCAGTATTTT.

The gene calls are TRBV25-1 and TRBJ2-2; perhaps TRBD1 as D (8 bases). V was cut by 6 bases and J by 1 base, with 15 bases left in between. CDR3 length: 16 residues. The V gene's germline CDR1 is MGHDK and CDR2 SYGVNS. This chain's CDR3 is CASRSTGEGNTGELFF. CDR3 coding DNA: TGTGCCAGCAGATCGACAGGGGAGGGGAACACCGGGGAGCTGTTTTTT.

A note on this clonotype: Since a much larger clone is just one base distant, this may be a read error. The gene calls are TRBV5-1 and TRBJ2-4, with TRBD1 identical over 10 bases. The J call is in doubt because the DNA end fits TRBJ2-5 better. Germline V gives CDR1 SGHRS, CDR2 YFSETQ. The CDR3 is 15 residues long. CDR3 sequence (DNA): TGCGCCAGCAGCTTGGGACAGGGGGCAGGGGAGACCCAGTACTTC. Amino acids: CASSLGQGAGETQYF.

This chain links TRBV29-1 with TRBJ2-3; 8 positions match TRBD2. Germline V CDR1 and CDR2: SQVTM, ANQGSEA. This CDR3 has 15 amino acids. V lost 2 bases and J lost 5; bases outside the gene matches: 9. DNA for the CDR3: TGCAGCGTTGAAAGGGGCGGGGGGCAGGGAGATACGCAGTATTTT. Translating gives CSVERGGGQGDTQYF.

This clonotype was seen more than once but under ten times. This chain links TRBV7-2 with TRBJ2-1; no definite D call. The V end was cut by 6 bases, the J end by 0 bases, with 12 bases between. The CDR3 is 15 residues long. Looked up from germline, CDR1 is SGHTA and CDR2 is FQGNSA. The CDR3, as DNA: TGTGCCAGCAGGGAAGCGTACCTCTCCTACAATGAGCAGTTCTTC. As protein: CASREAYLSYNEQFF.

This clonotype came up many times. J is TRBJ2-5 and V is TRBV20-1, with TRBD2 matching over 8 bases. The germline gives CDR1 DFQATT, CDR2 SNEGSKA (reference sequence). CDR3 length: 14 residues. The V segment lost 1 base and the J segment 1 base; nucleotides outside the gene matches: 2. CDR3 nucleotide sequence: TGCAGTGCTAGAGCGGGGGGGCCCCAAGAGACCCAGTACTTC. Translated: CSARAGGPQETQYF.

As for this clonotype: A clone one base away is much larger, so this may be a read error. This sequence joins TRBV5-1 and TRBJ2-7, with D tentatively TRBD2 (5 bases). With 4 bases removed from V and 7 bases from J, the gap between germline ends came to 18 bases. The CDR3 contains 14 residues. Germline values: CDR1 SGHRS, CDR2 YFSETQ. DNA for the CDR3: TGCGCCAGCAGCCCGCTGGGAGAGCGAAATGAGCAGTACTTC. Amino acids: CASSPLGERNEQYF.

This clonotype was observed a single time. The DNA for the CDR3 is TGTGCCAGCAGCCCCCGGCCACTAGCGGGGAGCTCCTGCGAGCAGTACGTC. Protein sequence: CASSPRPLAGSSCEQYV. This rearrangement joins TRBV21-1 to TRBJ2-7; the D segment call TRBD2 is taken from the table without a DNA check. TRBV21-1 is tagged as a pseudogene. CDR3 size: 17 residues.

This clonotype was recorded a few times. The CDR3 DNA sequence: TGTGCCAGCAGTTACCCAACTAGCGGGGGGCCCTACACAGATACGCAGTATTTT. It codes for CASSYPTSGGPYTDTQYF. The genes are TRBV6-5 and TRBJ2-3; TRBD2 matches at 12 bases. The CDR3 spans 18 residues. The V and J ends lost 2 bases and 2 bases, in that order; junction bases with no gene match: 8. Per the germline V gene, CDR1 is MNHEY and CDR2 is SVGAGI.

Remarks on this clonotype: An end of the junction differs from the germline gene, which may be a read error. The J gene is TRBJ2-5, the V gene TRBV7-2, with D tentatively TRBD1 or TRBD2 (6 bases each). CDR1 is SGHTA, CDR2 FQGNSA, per germline. This CDR3 region has 14 residues. The CDR3 reads CASSLGGNQEAQYF. The CDR3 nucleotides are TGTGCCAGCAGCCTAGGGGGGAACCAAGAGGCCCAGTACTTC.